This T cell receptor beta chain derives from a study of OX40 agonist ivuxolimab in advanced cancers. Looking at the study overall: Mean age approximately 61 years, range 23 to 79; around 80% male. Under the entry rules, prior anti-PD-1, anti-PD-L1 or anti-CTLA-4 therapy was allowed, and less than 50% had some. Whole-study findings and limits: CD8+ T cells were the subset that, on average, had more expanded clones than CD4+.

TCRdb's copy holds only in-frame clones and misses some; the assay was immunoSEQ multiplex PCR. The sample consists of about 62,000 clones, 80% to 90% of them appearing once. Remarks on this clone: No antigen is known for it.

The CDR3 totals 15 residues. The germline gives CDR1 MNHNY, CDR2 SVGAGI (reference sequence). V dropped 5 bases and J dropped 4 bases, with 18 bases sitting between them. The source was CD4+ or CD8+ T cells sorted from blood, collected in a trial of the OX40 agonist ivuxolimab. The sequence derives from an adult with an advanced solid tumor such as melanoma, head and neck, liver or kidney cancer. The chain links TRBV6-6 to TRBJ2-7, with D perhaps given as TRBD1 or TRBD2 (5 bases each). The CDR3 DNA sequence: TGTGCCAGCAGTCCCCTCGGGGACGCGCGGTACGAGCAGTACTTC. It codes for CASSPLGDARYEQYF.